These T cell receptor beta chains were read from a single sample in a study of CD8+ T cells in alopecia areata. Sequenced by immunoSEQ multiplex PCR; TCRdb stores in-frame clones only, minus some. The table records fewer than 250,000 clones, around 43% of them present only once. This specimen consisted of CD4+ T cells sorted from blood, obtained between weeks 36 and 40, from a patient treated with tofacitinib. These receptor sequences come from a human donor with alopecia areata. CDR3s include the opening cysteine and the closing phenylalanine or tryptophan. D genes are given only for firm matches. Rows may omit the clone size; those that give it use once, few, many or a size class.

TRBV5-6	few	TRBJ2-7	.	TGTGCCAGCGGCCGGGAAGGGGAGCCCTCCTACGAGCAGTACTTC	CASGREGEPSYEQYF
TRBV7-2	.	TRBJ2-7	.	TGTGCCAGCAGCCAGTCCAACCCTTACGAGCAGTACTTC	CASSQSNPYEQYF
TRBV6-5	once	TRBJ2-7	TRBD1	TGTGCCAGCAGCCTCCAGGGACAGGGCTACGAGCAGTACTTC	CASSLQGQGYEQYF
TRBV9	.	TRBJ1-2	.	TGTGCCAGCAGCGCGTCGTCGGGCCTCGGAGTCGGCTACACCTTC	CASSASSGLGVGYTF
TRBV30	.	TRBJ1-2	TRBD1	TGTGCCTATACGACAGGGGTTGGTGGCTACACCTTC	CAYTTGVGGYTF
TRBV6-5	.	TRBJ2-1	.	TGTGCCAGCAGCCGCGACTACTACAATGAGCAGTTCTTC	CASSRDYYNEQFF
TRBV5-1	.	TRBJ2-7	TRBD2	TGCGCCAGCAGCTTGGATGGACTAGCGGGGGAAGAGCAGTACTTC	CASSLDGLAGEEQYF
TRBV2	.	TRBJ2-4	TRBD2	TGTGCCAGCAGTGACGGGAGGGCCGACAAAAACATTCAGTACTTC	CASSDGRADKNIQYF
TRBV9	.	TRBJ2-1	TRBD2	TGTGCCAGCAGCTTAGCGGGAGGACCCTTCAATGAGCAGTTCTTC	CASSLAGGPFNEQFF
TRBV10-3	.	TRBJ1-1	.	TGTGCCGCGGGTAGAGGAGGCCCCCTTGAAGCTTTCTTT	CAAGRGGPLEAFF
TRBV2	many	TRBJ2-7	TRBD2	TGTGCCAGCAAAATGCCGGGAGGTGGGGAGCAGTACTTC	CASKMPGGGEQYF
TRBV2	few	TRBJ2-7	TRBD1	TGTGCCAGCAGGGGACAGGGAGAACAGTACTTC	CASRGQGEQYF
TRBV7-9	once	TRBJ1-2	TRBD1	TGTGCCAGCAGCTACTCCGGGACAGGGGGCTATGGCTACACCTTC	CASSYSGTGGYGYTF
TRBV7-8	.	TRBJ2-3	TRBD2	TGTGCCAGCAGACTAGCGGGAAGGGCAGATACGCAGTATTTT	CASRLAGRADTQYF
TRBV7-2	.	TRBJ2-5	.	TGTGCCAGCAGCTTAGTCGGCCACGAGTTTAGCGGCCCCGGGGCCCAGTACTTC	CASSLVGHEFSGPGAQYF
TRBV29-1	.	TRBJ2-7	TRBD1	TGCAGCGTTCGGCTTTTAGGGGGCCTCTCCTACGAGCAGTACTTC	CSVRLLGGLSYEQYF
TRBV29-1	few	TRBJ2-3	TRBD1	TGCAGCGCGCTCGGGACAGGCACAGATACGCAGTATTTT	CSALGTGTDTQYF
TRBV30	.	TRBJ1-1	.	TGTGCCTGGAGTAGCGGGGGTAGAACTGAAGCTTTCTTT	CAWSSGGRTEAFF
TRBV5-1	.	TRBJ2-7	.	TGCGCCAGCAGCTTGGGACCCACCGGCTACGAGCAGTACTTC	CASSLGPTGYEQYF
TRBV9	.	TRBJ2-2	.	TGTGCCAGCAGCGTAGGTGCTAGCTCATTCACCGGGGAGCTGTTTTTT	CASSVGASSFTGELFF
TRBV6-6	.	TRBJ2-2	.	TGTGCCAGCATTATTACAGGAACCGGGGAGCTGTTTTTT	CASIITGTGELFF
TRBV30	.	TRBJ1-2	.	TGTGCCTGGAGTGTCTGGGACACCTATGGCTACACCTTC	CAWSVWDTYGYTF
TRBV29-1	.	TRBJ1-3	.	TGCAGCGTTGCGGGAGGTGCTGGAAACACCATATATTTT	CSVAGGAGNTIYF
TRBV19	few	TRBJ2-3	.	TGTGCCAGTAGAAGCAGGAGGGGACGCACAGATACGCAGTATTTT	CASRSRRGRTDTQYF
TRBV30	once	TRBJ2-1	TRBD2	TGTGCCTGGAGATTAACTAGCGGGAGCAATGAGCAGTTCTTC	CAWRLTSGSNEQFF
TRBV7-8	few	TRBJ2-3	TRBD2	TGTGCCAGCAGCCGGCGAGCGGGAGAAGCTGGAGATACGCAGTATTTT	CASSRRAGEAGDTQYF
TRBV20-1	.	TRBJ1-1	.	TGCAGTGCACGGACGGGTCTTGAAGCTTTCTTT	CSARTGLEAFF
TRBV2	once	TRBJ1-4	.	TGTGCCAGCAGGGCCCAAGAAAAACTGTTTTTT	CASRAQEKLFF
TRBV19	few	TRBJ2-7	.	TGTGCCAGTAGTGAACCGGGAGCCCTCTACGAGCAGTACTTC	CASSEPGALYEQYF
TRBV7-2	.	TRBJ1-1	.	TGTGCCAGCAGCGCAAACCCTATAGTTGAAGCTTTCTTT	CASSANPIVEAFF
TRBV18	.	TRBJ1-2	TRBD1	TGTGCCAGCTCGCCAGATGGACAGGCCCGAGGCTACACCTTC	CASSPDGQARGYTF
TRBV25-1	.	TRBJ1-2	TRBD1	TGTGCCACAACGGCACCCGCCGGGACAGGGGGCGGCTACACCTTT	CATTAPAGTGGGYTF
TRBV2	.	TRBJ2-5	.	TGTGCCAGCACTTCAGAAGACACGAAACAAGAGACCCAGTACTTC	CASTSEDTKQETQYF
TRBV30	few	TRBJ2-1	TRBD2	TGTGCCTGGAGTAAGGGCGGGGGATACAATGAGCAGTTCTTC	CAWSKGGGYNEQFF
TRBV6-6	.	TRBJ2-7	TRBD2	TGTGCCAGCAGTCCCGCGGGGAGGGGCGAGCAGTACTTC	CASSPAGRGEQYF
TRBV29-1	.	TRBJ1-4	TRBD1	TGCAGCGGGGGACAGAGGGAAAAACTGTTTTTT	CSGGQREKLFF
TRBV7-6	few	TRBJ2-7	.	TGTGCCAGCAGCTTGGGGCACAGGGGACTCGGCGACGAGCAGTACTTC	CASSLGHRGLGDEQYF
TRBV6-1	.	TRBJ2-5	.	TGTGCCAGCAGTGAACAATGGGAGCGGGAGACCCAGTACTTC	CASSEQWERETQYF
TRBV9	few	TRBJ1-2	.	TGTGCCAGCAGCGTAGGTTTTCTTGGAGTGGACACCCATGGCTACACCTTC	CASSVGFLGVDTHGYTF
TRBV29-1	.	TRBJ2-7	.	TGCAGCGTCGAGGGGACCTACGAGCAGTACTTC	CSVEGTYEQYF
TRBV19	few	TRBJ1-5	.	TGTGCCAGTAGAGCGGGTCCCTGGTCCAATCAGCCCCAGCATTTT	CASRAGPWSNQPQHF